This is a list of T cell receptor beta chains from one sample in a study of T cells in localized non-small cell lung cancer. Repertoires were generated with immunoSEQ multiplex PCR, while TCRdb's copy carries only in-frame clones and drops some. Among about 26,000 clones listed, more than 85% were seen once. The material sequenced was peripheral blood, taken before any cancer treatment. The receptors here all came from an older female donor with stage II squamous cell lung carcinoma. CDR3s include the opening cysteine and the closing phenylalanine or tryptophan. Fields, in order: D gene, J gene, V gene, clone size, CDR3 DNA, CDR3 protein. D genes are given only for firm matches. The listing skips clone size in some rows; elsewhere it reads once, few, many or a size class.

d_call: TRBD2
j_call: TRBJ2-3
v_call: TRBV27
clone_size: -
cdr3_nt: TGTGCCAGCAAGCAGCGGGAGTGGGCAGATACGCAGTATTTT
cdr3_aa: CASKQREWADTQYF

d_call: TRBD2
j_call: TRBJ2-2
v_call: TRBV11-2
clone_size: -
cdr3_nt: TGTGCCAGCAGCTTGGCTTTGTTAGCGGGAGGTTACACCGGGGAGCTGTTTTTT
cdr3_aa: CASSLALLAGGYTGELFF

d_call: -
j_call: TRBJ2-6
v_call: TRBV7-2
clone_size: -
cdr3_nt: TGTGCCAGCAGCTCTTTTTTCGGGGACTCTGGGGCCAACGTCCTGACTTTC
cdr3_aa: CASSSFFGDSGANVLTF

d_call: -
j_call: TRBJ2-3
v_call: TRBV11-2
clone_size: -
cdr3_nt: TGTGCCAGCAGCTCGAGCACAGATACGCAGTATTTT
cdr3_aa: CASSSSTDTQYF

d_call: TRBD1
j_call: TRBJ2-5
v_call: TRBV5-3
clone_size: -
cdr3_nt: TGTGCCAGAAGCTCGAGGGACAGGGGGGGAAAAGAGACCCAGTACTTC
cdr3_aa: CARSSRDRGGKETQYF

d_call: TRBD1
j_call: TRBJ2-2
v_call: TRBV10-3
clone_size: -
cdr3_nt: TGTGCCGCCAGCGGACAGGAGAACACCGGGGAGCTGTTTTTT
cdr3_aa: CAASGQENTGELFF

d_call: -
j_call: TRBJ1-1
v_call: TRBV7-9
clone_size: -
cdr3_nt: TGTGCCAGCAGCTTAGGTTTAGGAGAGGGAGAAGCTTTCTTT
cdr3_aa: CASSLGLGEGEAFF

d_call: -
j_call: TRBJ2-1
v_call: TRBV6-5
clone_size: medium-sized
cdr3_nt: TGTGCCAGCAGTAGATTAGGGGAGTCTGAGCAGTTCTTC
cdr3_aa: CASSRLGESEQFF

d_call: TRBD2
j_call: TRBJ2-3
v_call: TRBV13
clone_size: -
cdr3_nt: TGTGCCAGCAGCTTAACGGGACTAGCGGGGGTTACAGATACGCAGTATTTT
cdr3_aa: CASSLTGLAGVTDTQYF

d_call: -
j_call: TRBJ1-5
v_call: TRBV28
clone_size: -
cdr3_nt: TGTGCCAGCAGTTTTAAGTCGGGGGCAGTTCAGCCCCAGCATTTT
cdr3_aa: CASSFKSGAVQPQHF

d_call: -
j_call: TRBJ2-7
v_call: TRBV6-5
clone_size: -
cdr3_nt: TGTGCCAGCAGTTACGCCTACGAGCAGTACTTC
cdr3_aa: CASSYAYEQYF

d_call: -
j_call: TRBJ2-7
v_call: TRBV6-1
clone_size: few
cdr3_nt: TGTGCCAGCAGTGATCAGGGTGAGCAGTACTTC
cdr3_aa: CASSDQGEQYF

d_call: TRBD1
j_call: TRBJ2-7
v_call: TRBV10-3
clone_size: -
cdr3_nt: TGTGCCATCAGTGAGGACAGGGGTTACGAGCAGTACTTC
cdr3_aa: CAISEDRGYEQYF

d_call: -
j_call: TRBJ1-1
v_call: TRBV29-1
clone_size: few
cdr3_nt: TGCAGCGGTGCAGGGTCGAACACTGAAGCTTTCTTT
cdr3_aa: CSGAGSNTEAFF

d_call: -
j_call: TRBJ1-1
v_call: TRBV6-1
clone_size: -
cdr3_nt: TGTGCCAGCAGTGACGGCGGGAGAGGGACTGAAGCTTTCTTT
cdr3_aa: CASSDGGRGTEAFF

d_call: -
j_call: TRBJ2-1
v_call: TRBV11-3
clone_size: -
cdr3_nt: TGTGCCAGCAGCTTAACTTACACGGATTATTACAATGAGCAGTTCTTC
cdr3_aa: CASSLTYTDYYNEQFF

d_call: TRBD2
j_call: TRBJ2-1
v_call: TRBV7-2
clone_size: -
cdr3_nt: TGTGCCAGCAGCACCCGGACTAGCGGGGGCCCTCATGAGCAGTTCTTC
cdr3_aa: CASSTRTSGGPHEQFF

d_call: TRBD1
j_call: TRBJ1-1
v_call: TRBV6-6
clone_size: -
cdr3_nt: TGTGCCAGCACCAAACAGGGGACGGAGACTGAAGCTTTCTTT
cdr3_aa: CASTKQGTETEAFF

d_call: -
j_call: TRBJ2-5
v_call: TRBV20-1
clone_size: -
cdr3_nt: TGCAGTGCTCTAGAAGAGACCCAGTACTTC
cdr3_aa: CSALEETQYF

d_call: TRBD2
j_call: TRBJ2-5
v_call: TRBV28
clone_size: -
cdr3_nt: TGTGCCACACGCGGGGGGCCGCACCAAGAGACCCAGTACTTC
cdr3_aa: CATRGGPHQETQYF

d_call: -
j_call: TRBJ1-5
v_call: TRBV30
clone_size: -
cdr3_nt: TGTGCCTGGAGCAGGGATAGCAATCAGCCCCAGCATTTT
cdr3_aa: CAWSRDSNQPQHF

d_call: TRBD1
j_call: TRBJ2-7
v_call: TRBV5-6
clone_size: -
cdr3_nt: TGTGCCGGCAGCTTGGCGGAATGGGACAGGTACGAGCAGTACTTC
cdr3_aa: CAGSLAEWDRYEQYF

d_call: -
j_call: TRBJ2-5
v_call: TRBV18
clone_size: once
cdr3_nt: TGTGCCAGCTCACCAGGTGGAGCAGCGTACCAAGAGACCCAGTACTTC
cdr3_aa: CASSPGGAAYQETQYF

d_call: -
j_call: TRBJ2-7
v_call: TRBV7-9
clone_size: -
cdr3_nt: TGTGCCAGCAGCGATCGGGACCGCTACTACGAGCAGTACTTC
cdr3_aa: CASSDRDRYYEQYF

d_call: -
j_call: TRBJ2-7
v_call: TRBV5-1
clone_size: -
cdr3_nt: TGCGCCAGCAGCTTGGACACCAACTCCTACGAGCAGTACTTC
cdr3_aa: CASSLDTNSYEQYF

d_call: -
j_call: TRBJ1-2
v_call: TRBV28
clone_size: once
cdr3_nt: TGTGCCAGCAGTTTATCATATGGCTACACCTTC
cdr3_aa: CASSLSYGYTF

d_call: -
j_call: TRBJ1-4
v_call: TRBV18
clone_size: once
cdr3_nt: TGTGCCAGCTCACCAGAAGAACTAGGTGAAAAACTGTTTTTT
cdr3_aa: CASSPEELGEKLFF

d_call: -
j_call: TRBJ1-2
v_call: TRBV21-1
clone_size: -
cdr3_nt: TGTGCCAGCAGCAGGACGCCGGGACAGGGTGACTATGGCTACACCTTC
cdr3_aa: CASSRTPGQGDYGYTF

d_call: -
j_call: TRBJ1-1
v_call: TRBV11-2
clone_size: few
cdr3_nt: TGTGCCAGCAGCTTAGTTGCAGGAGGGTCTGAAGCTTTCTTT
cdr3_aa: CASSLVAGGSEAFF

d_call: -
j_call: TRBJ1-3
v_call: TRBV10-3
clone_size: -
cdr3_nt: TGTGCCATCAGTGGGGTGGCGAGGGGGGCGATGGAGGCTGGAAACACCATATATTTT
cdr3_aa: CAISGVARGAMEAGNTIYF

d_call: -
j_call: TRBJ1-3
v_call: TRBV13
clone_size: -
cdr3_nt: TGTGCCAGCAGCTTAGGGGGGGCAGGAAACACCATATATTTT
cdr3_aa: CASSLGGAGNTIYF